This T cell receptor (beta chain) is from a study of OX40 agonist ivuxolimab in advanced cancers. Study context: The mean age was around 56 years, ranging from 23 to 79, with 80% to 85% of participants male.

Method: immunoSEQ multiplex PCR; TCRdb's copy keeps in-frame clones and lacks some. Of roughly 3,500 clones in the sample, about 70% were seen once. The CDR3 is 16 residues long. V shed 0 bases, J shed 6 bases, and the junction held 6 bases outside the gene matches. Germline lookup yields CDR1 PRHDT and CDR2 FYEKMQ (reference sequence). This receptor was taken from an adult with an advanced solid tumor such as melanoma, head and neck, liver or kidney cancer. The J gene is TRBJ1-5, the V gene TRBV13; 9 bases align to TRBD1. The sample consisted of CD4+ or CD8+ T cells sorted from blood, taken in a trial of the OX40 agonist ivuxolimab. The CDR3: CASSLGGTGRGQPQHF. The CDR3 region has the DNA TGTGCCAGCAGCTTAGGCGGGACAGGGAGGGGTCAGCCCCAGCATTTT.